One and the same sample provided the 25 T cell receptor beta chains below, sequenced in a study of identical twins. Each CDR3 protein gets one entry after TCRdb re-called the 5' RACE reads with MiXCR. Of 1,800,000 or so distinct CDR3 sequences listed, around 33% were seen once; the top ten hold about 0.27%. Sequences were obtained from cord blood. Receptors originate from a newborn girl in good health.

The V and J genes are TRBV20-1 and TRBJ2-4; 10 bases match TRBD2. Near its end, the DNA agrees better with TRBJ2-7, so the J call may be wrong. The V gene's germline CDR1 is DFQATT and CDR2 SNEGSKA (reference sequence). CDR3 size: 14 residues. CDR3 nucleotides: TGCAGTGCTAGAGATCTATGGACTAGCGGCGAGCAGTACTTC. Protein product: CSARDLWTSGEQYF.

This clonotype was picked up a small number of times. The chain carries TRBV27 and TRBJ2-7; 9 nucleotides agree with TRBD2. Germline V lookup: CDR1 MNHEY, CDR2 SMNVEV (reference sequence). The V and J ends lost 6 bases and 3 bases, in that order; junction bases with no gene match: 9. This CDR3 is 15 amino acids long. In DNA form, the CDR3 reads TGTGCCAGCAGCCCACTTAGCGGGAGCCTCTACGAGCAGTACTTC. Protein sequence: CASSPLSGSLYEQYF.

The chain recombines TRBV27 with TRBJ1-1, with 8 bases aligning to TRBD1. Germline CDR1 MNHEY, CDR2 SMNVEV (reference sequence). V lost 4 bases and J lost 3; bases outside the gene matches: 13. The CDR3 sequence is 17 residues long. The DNA of the CDR3 is TGTGCCAGCAGTTCCTACCCGACAGGGGACAGGTACACTGAAGCTTTCTTT. Translation: CASSSYPTGDRYTEAFF.

The chain is built from TRBV5-1 and TRBJ2-3, with 10 bases matching TRBD2. This CDR3 has 15 amino acids. In germline, CDR1 is SGHRS, CDR2 YFSETQ. V lost 3 bases, J lost 4 bases, and 5 bases stayed unmatched. The DNA for the CDR3 is TGCGCCAGCAGCTCCCAGCGGGGGGGCCCAGATACGCAGTATTTT. As protein: CASSSQRGGPDTQYF. The variable domain in full, with the rest retrieved from reference TRBV5-1 and TRBJ2-3, is KAGVTQTPRYLIKTRGQQVTLSCSPISGHRSVSWYQQTPGQGLQFLFEYFSETQRNKGNFPGRFSGRQFSNSRSEMNVSTLELGDSALYLCASSSQRGGPDTQYFGPGTRLTVL.

About this clonotype itself: One end of the junction fails to match germline, which may point to a read error. The genes are TRBV20-1 and TRBJ1-2, with D possibly TRBD1 on 6 matching bases. The CDR3 is made up of 14 amino acids. In germline, CDR1 is DFQATT, CDR2 SNEGSKA (reference sequence). CDR3 DNA sequence: TGCAGTGCTAGAGGTTGGGTCGGGGGCTATGGCTGCACCTTC. As protein: CSARGWVGGYGCTF.

J is TRBJ2-4 and V is TRBV6-2 or TRBV6-3; the D gene is possibly TRBD1 (5 bases). CDR3 length: 15 residues. V shed 5 bases and J shed 0 bases, with 11 bases lying between them. The germline gives CDR1 MNHEY, CDR2 SVGEGT. The CDR3 DNA sequence: TGTGCCAGCAGTACAGGACGGCTAGCCAAAAACATTCAGTACTTC. Translated: CASSTGRLAKNIQYF.

The chain couples TRBV7-9 to TRBJ2-3; 8 bases fit TRBD2. The CDR3 is made up of 17 amino acids. Germline CDR1 is SEHNR and CDR2 is FQNEAQ (reference sequence). Trimming cost V 5 bases and J 1 base; bases outside gene matches: 11. The CDR3 sequence: CASSHRGGLRGTDTQYF. CDR3 DNA: TGTGCCAGCAGCCACCGGGGGGGACTTCGCGGCACAGATACGCAGTATTTT.

The rearrangement links TRBV4-1 to TRBJ1-2; D unresolved. Trimming shortened V by 1 base and J by 0 bases, and 18 bases separated the two germline ends. Germline V gene data show CDR1 as MGHRA and CDR2 as YSYEKL. The CDR3 has 18 amino acids. CDR3 sequence: CASSQVWTRPLANYGYTF. CDR3 in DNA: TGCGCCAGCAGCCAAGTTTGGACGAGACCGCTAGCTAACTATGGCTACACCTTC.

This clonotype was counted only a few times. The junction departs from germline at one end; a sequencing error may be responsible. This rearrangement joins TRBV7-7 to TRBJ2-7; TRBD1 aligns across 8 bases. The CDR3 contains 15 residues. The V gene's germline CDR1 is SSHAT and CDR2 FNYEAQ (reference sequence). The CDR3 DNA reads TGTGCTAGCAGCCACCCGACAGGGGACACCTACGAGCAGTACTTC. Amino acids: CASSHPTGDTYEQYF.

This clonotype was counted a few times. The genes are TRBV9 and TRBJ2-1, with a possible D match to TRBD2 (5 bases). Trimming stripped 0 bases from V and 7 bases from J, with 14 bases between. CDR1 SGDLS and CDR2 YYNGEE come from the germline V gene. This CDR3 is 15 amino acids long. The CDR3 nucleotides read TGTGCCAGCAGCGTAGTGATAGCGAACGGAAATGAGCAGTTCTTC. Protein: CASSVVIANGNEQFF.

This clonotype was observed many times. The V gene is TRBV28, the J gene TRBJ1-2; D call uncertain. V was cut by 2 bases and J by 4 bases, with 11 bases left in between. This CDR3 contains 14 residues. Germline assignment: CDR1 MDHEN and CDR2 SYDVKM. In DNA form, the CDR3 reads TGTGCCAGCAGTTTAGGTCCAGCCTTCTATGGCTACACCTTC. Translated, it gives CASSLGPAFYGYTF.

This clonotype was observed a handful of times. This chain links TRBV4-1 with TRBJ2-7; D is ambiguous. Per germline, CDR1 MGHRA and CDR2 YSYEKL. The V and J ends lost 4 bases and 2 bases respectively, with 12 bases between them. CDR3 size: 14 residues. As DNA, the CDR3 is TGCGCCAGCAGCCTTAATAGCCTCACCTACGAGCAGTACTTC. Its protein product is CASSLNSLTYEQYF.

This clonotype was counted a few times. The chain has TRBV4-1 and TRBJ2-3; TRBD2 matches 8 bases. The CDR3 extends over 16 amino acids. Trimming at V came to 2 bases and at J to 0 bases, leaving 4 bases not matched to a gene. The germline gives CDR1 MGHRA, CDR2 YSYEKL. The CDR3 reads CASSQRPSGSTDTQYF. CDR3 nucleotides: TGCGCCAGCAGCCAACGTCCTAGCGGGAGCACAGATACGCAGTATTTT.

This chain uses TRBV7-9 with TRBJ2-1; a possible D gene is TRBD2 (7 bases). This CDR3 comprises 16 residues. The V and J ends lost 5 bases and 1 base respectively, with 15 bases between them. Per the germline V gene, CDR1 is SEHNR and CDR2 is FQNEAQ (reference sequence). The chain's CDR3 is CASSPPGGPSYNEQFF. CDR3 in DNA: TGTGCCAGCAGCCCGCCCGGGGGGCCGTCCTACAATGAGCAGTTCTTC.

The chain carries TRBV20-1 and TRBJ1-1; weak D call: TRBD1 (5 bases). V was shortened by 3 bases and J by 5 bases, with 16 bases between the two germline ends. Germline assignment: CDR1 DFQATT and CDR2 SNEGSKA (reference sequence). The CDR3 spans 14 residues. The CDR3 nucleotides are TGCAGTGCTAGGTATCCAGGGATTTCGACTGAAGCTTTCTTT. Translation gives CSARYPGISTEAFF.

This clonotype was observed many times. The chain is built from TRBV29-1 and TRBJ2-1; weak D call: TRBD2 (6 bases). The V and J ends lost 1 base and 0 bases respectively, with 7 bases between them. CDR3 size: 14 residues. Germline assignment: CDR1 SQVTM and CDR2 ANQGSEA. CDR3 residues: CSVEGGDSYNEQFF. CDR3 DNA sequence: TGCAGCGTTGAAGGGGGGGACTCCTACAATGAGCAGTTCTTC.

There are a few counts of this clonotype. V gene TRBV10-3 combines with J gene TRBJ2-3, with a weak D call TRBD2 (6 bases). The CDR3 extends over 16 amino acids. Germline assignment: CDR1 ENHRY and CDR2 SYGVKD. V was pared by 2 bases and J by 2 bases, with 14 bases between. CDR3 sequence (DNA): TGTGCCATCAGTGAGGCCACCTTACTAGCCACAGATACGCAGTATTTT. Protein: CAISEATLLATDTQYF.

The CDR3 bases are TGTGCCAGCAGCCAAGGGCAGGGGGGTAAGTCCTACGAGCAGTACTTC. Protein product: CASSQGQGGKSYEQYF. This chain links TRBV3-1 with TRBJ2-1; perhaps TRBD1 as D (7 bases). The end of the DNA is better explained by TRBJ2-7, so the J call may be wrong. The CDR3 has 16 amino acids. Germline V lookup: CDR1 LGHDT, CDR2 YNNKEL (reference sequence).

This rearrangement joins TRBV12-3 or TRBV12-4 to TRBJ1-3; unclear D gene. CDR3 length: 13 residues. Between the trimmed V and J ends, which lost 11 bases and 0 bases, there was a span of 11 bases. The CDR3 sequence is CAAGFSSGNTIYF. CDR3 sequence (DNA): TGTGCCGCAGGATTTAGCTCTGGAAACACCATATATTTT.

This rearrangement joins TRBV24-1 to TRBJ2-5, with D tentatively TRBD1 (6 bases). CDR1 is KGHDR and CDR2 is SFDVKD in the germline V gene. V was pared by 5 bases and J by 1 base, with 10 bases between. There are 14 residues in the CDR3. The CDR3 nucleotides are TGTGCCACCAGTGTGGGACACCTCCAAGAGACCCAGTACTTC. Translation gives CATSVGHLQETQYF.

This clonotype was detected only a few times. The chain combines TRBV2 with TRBJ2-7; D may match TRBD1 or TRBD2 (6 bases each). Germline values: CDR1 SNHLY, CDR2 FYNNEI. This CDR3 comprises 15 residues. The V end was cut by 7 bases, the J end by 2 bases, with 18 bases between. The CDR3 region has the DNA TGTGCCAGCACCAAGGAGGGGGGAAGCGCCTACGAGCAGTACTTC. As protein: CASTKEGGSAYEQYF.

V is TRBV12-3 or TRBV12-4 and J is TRBJ1-2, with TRBD1 matching 10 bases. V lost 6 bases and J lost 2; bases outside the gene matches: 15. This CDR3 region has 18 residues. The CDR3 DNA reads TGTGCCAGCAGCCCTCCGTCCCGGGACAGGGGATTAAACTATGGCTACACCTTC. Translation gives CASSPPSRDRGLNYGYTF.

The genes are TRBV15 and TRBJ2-7; D is perhaps TRBD2 (5 bases). From germline, CDR1 is LNHNV and CDR2 YYDKDF (reference sequence). The CDR3 consists of 16 residues. Trimming took 0 bases from V and 0 from J, leaving 12 bases between them. DNA of the CDR3: TGTGCCACCAGCAGAGATGAGGGTATAGCCTCCTACGAGCAGTACTTC. This sequence encodes CATSRDEGIASYEQYF.

The count of this clonotype is one. The chain recombines TRBV11-2 with TRBJ1-6, with 7 bases fitting TRBD1. CDR3 length equals 13 residues. The germline CDR1 and CDR2 sequences are SGHAT and FQNNGV. The J segment lost 12 bases and the V segment lost 4 bases, leaving 6 bases of the junction unmatched. The CDR3 nucleotides read TGTGCCAGCAGCTCGGGGACAGTCGGACCCCTCCACTTT. It specifies CASSSGTVGPLHF.

The chain combines TRBV3-1 with TRBJ2-5; the match to TRBD2 covers 10 bases. The V and J ends lost 1 base and 11 bases, in that order; junction bases with no gene match: 10. CDR3 size: 15 residues. Germline loops: CDR1 LGHDT, CDR2 YNNKEL (reference sequence). CDR3: CASSQVPSGGNEQYF. In nucleotides, the CDR3 is TGTGCCAGCAGCCAAGTCCCTAGCGGGGGTAATGAGCAGTACTTC.